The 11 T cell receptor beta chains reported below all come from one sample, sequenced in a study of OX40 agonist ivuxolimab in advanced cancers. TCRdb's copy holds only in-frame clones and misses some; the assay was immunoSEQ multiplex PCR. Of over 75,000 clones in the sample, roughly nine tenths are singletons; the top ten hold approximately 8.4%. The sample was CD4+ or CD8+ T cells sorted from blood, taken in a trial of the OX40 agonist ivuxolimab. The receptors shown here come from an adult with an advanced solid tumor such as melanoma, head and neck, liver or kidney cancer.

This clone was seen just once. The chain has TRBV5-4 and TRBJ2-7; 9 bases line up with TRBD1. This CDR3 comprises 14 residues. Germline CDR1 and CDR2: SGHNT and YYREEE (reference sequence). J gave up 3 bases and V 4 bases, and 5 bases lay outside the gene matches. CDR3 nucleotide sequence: TGTGCCAGCAGCCCCTCGGACAGGGGCTACGAGCAGTACTTC. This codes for CASSPSDRGYEQYF.

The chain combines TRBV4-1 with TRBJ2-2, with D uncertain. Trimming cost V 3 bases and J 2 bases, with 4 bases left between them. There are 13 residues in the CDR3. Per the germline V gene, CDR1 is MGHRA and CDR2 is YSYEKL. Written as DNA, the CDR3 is TGCGCCAGCAGCCATTCCAACACCGGGGAGCTGTTTTTT. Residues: CASSHSNTGELFF.

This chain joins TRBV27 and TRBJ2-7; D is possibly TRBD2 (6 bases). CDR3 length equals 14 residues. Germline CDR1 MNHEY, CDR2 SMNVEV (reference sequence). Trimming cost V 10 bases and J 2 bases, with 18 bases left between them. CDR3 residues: CATAPVGGAYEQYF. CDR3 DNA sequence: TGTGCCACAGCCCCAGTCGGGGGAGCCTACGAGCAGTACTTC.

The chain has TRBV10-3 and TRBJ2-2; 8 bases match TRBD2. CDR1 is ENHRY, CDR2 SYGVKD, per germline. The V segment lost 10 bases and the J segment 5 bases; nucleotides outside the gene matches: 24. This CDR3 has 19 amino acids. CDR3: CATTPGGAQSGLVTGELFF. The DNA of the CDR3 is TGTGCCACCACTCCGGGGGGGGCTCAATCCGGACTAGTTACCGGGGAGCTGTTTTTT.

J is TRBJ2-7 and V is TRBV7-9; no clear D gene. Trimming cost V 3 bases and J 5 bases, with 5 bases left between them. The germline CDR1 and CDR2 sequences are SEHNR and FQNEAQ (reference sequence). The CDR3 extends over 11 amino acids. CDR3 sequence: CASSFRDEQYF. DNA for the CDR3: TGTGCCAGCAGCTTCCGGGACGAGCAGTACTTC.

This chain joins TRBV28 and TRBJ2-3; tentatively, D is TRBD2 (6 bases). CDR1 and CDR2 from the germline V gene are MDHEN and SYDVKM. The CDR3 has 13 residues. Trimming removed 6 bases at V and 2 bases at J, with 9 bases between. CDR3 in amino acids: CASRPSDTDTQYF. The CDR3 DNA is TGTGCCAGCAGGCCTAGCGACACAGATACGCAGTATTTT.

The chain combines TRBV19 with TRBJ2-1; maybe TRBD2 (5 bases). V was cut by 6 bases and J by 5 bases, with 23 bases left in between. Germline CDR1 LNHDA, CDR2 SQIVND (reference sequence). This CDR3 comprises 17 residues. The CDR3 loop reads CASSLQRRTAFNNEQFF. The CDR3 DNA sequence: TGTGCCAGTAGCCTCCAACGGAGGACGGCCTTCAACAATGAGCAGTTCTTC.

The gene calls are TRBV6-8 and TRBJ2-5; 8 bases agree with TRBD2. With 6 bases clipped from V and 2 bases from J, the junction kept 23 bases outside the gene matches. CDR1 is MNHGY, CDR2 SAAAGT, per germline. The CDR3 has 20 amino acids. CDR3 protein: CASRPRTSGRQETRQETQYF. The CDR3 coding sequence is TGTGCCAGCAGACCACGAACTAGCGGCCGCCAAGAGACCCGTCAAGAGACCCAGTACTTC.

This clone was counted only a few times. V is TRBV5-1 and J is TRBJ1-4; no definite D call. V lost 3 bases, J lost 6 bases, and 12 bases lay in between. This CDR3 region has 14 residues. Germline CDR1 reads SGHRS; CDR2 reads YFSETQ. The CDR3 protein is CASSSAREDEKLFF. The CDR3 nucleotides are TGCGCCAGCAGCTCGGCTAGGGAGGATGAAAAACTGTTTTTT.

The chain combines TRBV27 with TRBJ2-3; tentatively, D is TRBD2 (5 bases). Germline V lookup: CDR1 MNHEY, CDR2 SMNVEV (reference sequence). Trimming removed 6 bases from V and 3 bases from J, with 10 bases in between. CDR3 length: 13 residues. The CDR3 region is CASSLDLTDTQYF. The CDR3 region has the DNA TGTGCCAGCAGCCTGGACTTAACAGATACGCAGTATTTT.

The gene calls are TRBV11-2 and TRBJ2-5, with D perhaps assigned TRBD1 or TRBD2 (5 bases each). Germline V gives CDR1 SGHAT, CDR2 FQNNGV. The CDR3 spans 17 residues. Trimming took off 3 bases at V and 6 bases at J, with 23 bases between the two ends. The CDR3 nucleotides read TGTGCCAGCAGCTTTCTCCGAGCAGGGAGTGGGGTAAAGACCCAGTACTTC. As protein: CASSFLRAGSGVKTQYF.